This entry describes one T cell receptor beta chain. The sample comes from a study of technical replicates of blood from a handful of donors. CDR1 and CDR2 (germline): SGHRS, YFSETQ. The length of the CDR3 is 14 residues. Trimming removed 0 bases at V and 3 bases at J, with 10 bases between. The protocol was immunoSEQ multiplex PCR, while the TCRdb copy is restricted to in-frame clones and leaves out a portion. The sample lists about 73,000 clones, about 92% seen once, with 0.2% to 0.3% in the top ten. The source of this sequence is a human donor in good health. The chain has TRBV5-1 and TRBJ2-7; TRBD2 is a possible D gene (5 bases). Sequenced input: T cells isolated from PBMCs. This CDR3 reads CASSLEVEGYEQYF. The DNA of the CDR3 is TGCGCCAGCAGCTTGGAAGTTGAGGGCTACGAGCAGTACTTC.